This T cell receptor beta chain was recovered during a study of blood T cell dynamics during melanoma immunotherapy. Using immunoSEQ multiplex PCR, the repertoire was profiled, and TCRdb retains in-frame clones only, with some absent. The data show more than 9,000 clones, 70% to 90% seen once. Per germline, CDR1 SEHNR and CDR2 FQNEAQ (reference sequence). With 4 bases removed from V and 0 bases from J, the gap between germline ends came to 21 bases. The CDR3 contains 18 residues. Time point meaning: pre-treatment baseline. No patient had earlier systemic cancer treatment, concurrent immunosuppressants, or another active cancer.

V is TRBV7-9 and J is TRBJ2-5; possibly TRBD2 for D (5 bases). The sequence was obtained from a human donor with melanoma. The sequenced sample was blood, obtained from a patient treated with checkpoint blockade. For the CDR3, the DNA is TGTGCCAGCAGCTCCCCAATAGCCGGCGGGTCCAACCAAGAGACCCAGTACTTC. Translated, it gives CASSSPIAGGSNQETQYF.